The entry below describes one TCR beta chain. The CDR3 covers 14 residues. V gave up 5 bases and J gave up 6 bases; unmatched junction bases: 3. CDR1 MNHEY and CDR2 SMNVEV come from the germline V gene (reference sequence). This sample is part of a study of chemoradiotherapy in HPV16-positive cancers. Profiling relied on immunoSEQ multiplex PCR, and the TCRdb table lists in-frame clones only, not all of them. The table records about 15,000 clones, 60% to 80% of them present only once. This receptor was taken from a human donor with HPV-associated anogenital cancer. The sequences come from tumor tissue, collected from a patient who underwent chemoradiotherapy. The V call is TRBV27, the J call TRBJ2-1; TRBD1 matches 11 bases. The CDR3 sequence: CASSPGTGGNEQFF. CDR3 in DNA: TGTGCCAGCAGTCCCGGGACAGGGGGCAATGAGCAGTTCTTC.